The clone carrying this T cell receptor beta chain was detected ten times or more. TCRdb passed the reads through MiXCR, listing each CDR3 protein once. The sample includes some 300,000 distinct CDR3 sequences, roughly 16% of them seen just once. This entry comes from a study of T cell repertoires in cytomegalovirus infection. Germline CDR1 is MDHEN and CDR2 is SYDVKM. V lost 5 bases, J lost 7 bases, and 33 bases lay in between. This CDR3 region has 21 residues. The sample consisted of PBMCs. The rearrangement links TRBV28 to TRBJ1-6; TRBD1 might be the D (5 bases). The origin of this receptor is a human donor in good health (CMV status not recorded). Some clones in this sample may be carry-over from other donors' samples. DNA of the CDR3: TGTGCCAGCAGTCTACTTTTTTATATCTCCACTCCCTCGGGGGTGAATTCACCCCTCCACTTT. Its translation: CASSLLFYISTPSGVNSPLHF.